These T cell receptor beta chains were read from a single sample in a study of cytomegalovirus exposure and HLA in healthy donors. Using immunoSEQ multiplex PCR, the repertoire was profiled, and TCRdb retains in-frame clones only, with some absent. The sample comprises approximately 260,000 clones, roughly 86% of which are singletons, and roughly 1.2% rests with the top ten. The sequenced sample was PBMCs. The receptors were sampled from a woman under 40 in good health and CMV-seropositive. Both conserved end residues are part of each CDR3. The D gene is left open where the match is weak. Expanded clones are given a class, and other clones once, few, many or no size at all.

TRBV30,.,TRBJ1-1,.,TGTGCCTGGAGTCCACTTTGGGGCGGAGGGTCTGAAGCTTTCTTT,CAWSPLWGGGSEAFF
TRBV12-5,.,TRBJ1-5,.,TGTGCTAGTGGCCCTCGAGTGAATCAGCCCCAGCATTTT,CASGPRVNQPQHF
TRBV19,TRBD1,TRBJ2-7,.,TGTGCCAGAAGAGACAGGGCCAAATCCTACGAGCAGTACTTC,CARRDRAKSYEQYF
TRBV27,.,TRBJ1-1,once,TGTGCCAGCAGTGGACTCTCCAGCAGCACTGAAGCTTTCTTT,CASSGLSSSTEAFF
TRBV7-3,.,TRBJ1-2,.,TGTGCCAGCAGCTTAGGGCAGGGCTATGGCTACACCTTC,CASSLGQGYGYTF
TRBV6-5,TRBD1,TRBJ2-3,.,TGTGCCAGCAGTCGAAACAGGGGAGCGGCAGATACGCAGTATTTT,CASSRNRGAADTQYF
TRBV5-1,TRBD1,TRBJ2-5,.,TGCGCCAGCAGCCCTGACAGGGGTAGGAGACAAGAGACCCAGTACTTC,CASSPDRGRRQETQYF
TRBV5-4,TRBD1,TRBJ1-2,once,TGTGCCAGCAGCACTATAAACAGGGGCTTTGACTATGGCTACACCTTC,CASSTINRGFDYGYTF
TRBV28,TRBD1,TRBJ2-3,.,TGTGCCAGCGACAGGGAGAGCACAGATACGCAGTATTTT,CASDRESTDTQYF
TRBV5-1,.,TRBJ2-1,once,TGCGCCAGCACCTTGGACGGGAGCTCCTACAATGAGCAGTTCTTC,CASTLDGSSYNEQFF
TRBV10-3,.,TRBJ2-3,.,TGTGCCATCAGTGAGATTGATAGCCGGGGAATCACAGATACGCAGTATTTT,CAISEIDSRGITDTQYF
TRBV28,.,TRBJ2-7,.,TGTGCCAGCAGATCCCACAGGGCCTCCTACGAGCAGTACTTC,CASRSHRASYEQYF
TRBV6-1,TRBD1,TRBJ1-2,.,TGTGCCAGCAGGGTTGACAGGGATGGGAACTATGGCTACACCTTC,CASRVDRDGNYGYTF
TRBV30,TRBD1,TRBJ1-5,.,TGTGCCTGGAGTGTAGGGGGCCGGGGTCAGCCCCAGCATTTT,CAWSVGGRGQPQHF
TRBV27,.,TRBJ2-1,.,TGTGCCAGCAGTTTAAGCTCATCTACTAGTAATGAGCAGTTCTTC,CASSLSSSTSNEQFF
TRBV7-3,TRBD2,TRBJ2-2,.,TGTGCCAGCAGCATATCCGGGACTAGAGATTGGAACACCGGGGAGCTGTTTTTT,CASSISGTRDWNTGELFF
TRBV20-1,.,TRBJ1-4,.,TGCGGGGCTCGAACTAATGAAAAACTGTTTTTT,CGARTNEKLFF
TRBV25-1,TRBD1,TRBJ1-2,.,TGTGCCAGCAGTGAATATTGGACAGGGAGGGATGGCTACACCTTC,CASSEYWTGRDGYTF
TRBV19,TRBD1,TRBJ2-7,.,TGTGCCAGTAGTATAGGGGACAGGGGCAACTACGAGCAGTACTTC,CASSIGDRGNYEQYF